This T cell receptor (beta chain) was recorded in a study of shared clonotypes between healthy human individuals. General study findings and limits: It was only blood that was sampled, and tissue repertoires likely differ. Generally, naive subsets (rather than memory subsets) showed larger estimated richness.

Notes on this clone: Antigen specificity is unknown.

The junction had 11 bases not matched to a gene; V was cut back by 0 bases and J by 2 bases. This CDR3 spans 18 amino acids. Germline values: CDR1 SGHRS, CDR2 YFSETQ. At deep level, the assay was performed. Only in-frame clones appear in the TCRdb table, and some are missing; sequencing was by immunoSEQ multiplex PCR. This sample carries about 2.3 million clones, roughly 93% of them seen once, and the ten largest clones take under 0.45%. This receptor was taken from a man between 18 and 35 years old in good health. Some clones in this sample may be carry-over from other donors' samples. Input material: naive CD4+ T cells from PBMCs. Subset here: CD45RA+ positively selected. The chain joins TRBV5-1 to TRBJ2-3; 8 bases map to TRBD2. The CDR3 DNA follows: TGCGCCAGCAGCTTGGGACTAGCGTGGGGGGAGATCACAGATACGCAGTATTTT. This gives the protein CASSLGLAWGEITDTQYF. Full variable domain (outside the CDR3, taken from reference TRBV5-1 and TRBJ2-3): KAGVTQTPRYLIKTRGQQVTLSCSPISGHRSVSWYQQTPGQGLQFLFEYFSETQRNKGNFPGRFSGRQFSNSRSEMNVSTLELGDSALYLCASSLGLAWGEITDTQYFGPGTRLTVL.